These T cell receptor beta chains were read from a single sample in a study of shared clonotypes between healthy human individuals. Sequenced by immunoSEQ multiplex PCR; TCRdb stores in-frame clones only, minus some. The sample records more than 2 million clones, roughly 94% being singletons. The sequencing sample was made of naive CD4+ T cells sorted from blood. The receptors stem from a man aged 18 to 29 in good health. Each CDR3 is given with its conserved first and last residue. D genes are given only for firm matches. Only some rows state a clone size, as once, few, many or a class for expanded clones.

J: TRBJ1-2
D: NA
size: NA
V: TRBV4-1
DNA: TGCGCCAGCAGCCAAGGAGGAGGCAATGGCTACACCTTC
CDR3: CASSQGGGNGYTF

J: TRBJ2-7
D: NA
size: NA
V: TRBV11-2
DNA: TGTGCCAGCAGCTTGGGATTCAAAGGGACCTACGAGCAGTACTTC
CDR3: CASSLGFKGTYEQYF

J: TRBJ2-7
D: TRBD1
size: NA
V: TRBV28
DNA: TGTGCCAGCCTGGGGACAGGGGAGAGGGCCTACGAGCAGTACTTC
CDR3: CASLGTGERAYEQYF

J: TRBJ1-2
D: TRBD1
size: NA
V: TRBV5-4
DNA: TGTGCCAGCAGCAGAGACAGGGGCTATGGCTACACCTTC
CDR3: CASSRDRGYGYTF

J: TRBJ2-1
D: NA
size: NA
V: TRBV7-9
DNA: TGTGCCAGCAGCTCGGACAGAGACTACAATGAGCAGTTCTTC
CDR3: CASSSDRDYNEQFF

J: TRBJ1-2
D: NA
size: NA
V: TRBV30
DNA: TGTGCCGGAAGTCCTTCTAACTATGGCTACACCTTC
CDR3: CAGSPSNYGYTF

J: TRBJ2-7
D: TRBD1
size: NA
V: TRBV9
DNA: TGTGCCAGCAGCGTAGGGGGGACAGGGGGCCCGAGCTACGAGCAGTACTTC
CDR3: CASSVGGTGGPSYEQYF

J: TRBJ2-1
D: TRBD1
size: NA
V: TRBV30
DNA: TGTGCCTGGAGTGTAAGGATAGGGACAGGGAGTGAGCAGTTCTTC
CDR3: CAWSVRIGTGSEQFF

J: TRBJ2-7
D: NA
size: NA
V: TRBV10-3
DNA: TGTGCCATCAGTGAGACCACGATCGGATCCTACGAGCAGTACTTC
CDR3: CAISETTIGSYEQYF

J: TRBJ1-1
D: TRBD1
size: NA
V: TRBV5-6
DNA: TGTGCCAGCAGCTTGCTTGACAGGGCGAACACTGAAGCTTTCTTT
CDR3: CASSLLDRANTEAFF

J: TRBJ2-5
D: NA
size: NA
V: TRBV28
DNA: TGTGCCAGCAGTGGATCCTCTTTCCTTGAAGAGACCCAGTACTTC
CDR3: CASSGSSFLEETQYF

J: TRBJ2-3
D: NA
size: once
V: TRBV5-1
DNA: TGCGCCAGCAGCTTGTGGCAGGGCGGTGATACGCAGTATTTT
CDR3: CASSLWQGGDTQYF

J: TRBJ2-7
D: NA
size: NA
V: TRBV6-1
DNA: TGTGCCAGCAGTGACCAAAAAAGGGACACCACCCAAGAGTACTTC
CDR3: CASSDQKRDTTQEYF

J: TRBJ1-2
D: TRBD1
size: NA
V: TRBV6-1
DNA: TGTGCCAGCAGTCCGGGACAGGGTACCTATGGCTACACCTTC
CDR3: CASSPGQGTYGYTF

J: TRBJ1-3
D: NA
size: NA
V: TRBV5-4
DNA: TGTGCCAGCAGCTTGGCCGGCTCCTCTGGAAACACCATATATTTT
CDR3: CASSLAGSSGNTIYF

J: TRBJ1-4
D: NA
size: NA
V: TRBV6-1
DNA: TGTGCCAGCAGTGAAAGGCCCCTGATTGAAAAACTGTTTTTT
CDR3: CASSERPLIEKLFF

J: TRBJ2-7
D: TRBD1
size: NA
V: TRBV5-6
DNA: TGTGCCAGCAGCTTCTGGGACAGGACCTCCTACGAGCAGTACTTC
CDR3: CASSFWDRTSYEQYF

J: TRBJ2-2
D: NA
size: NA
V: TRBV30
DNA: TGTGCCTGGAGTTCGGGAAACACCGGGGAGCTGTTTTTT
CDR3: CAWSSGNTGELFF

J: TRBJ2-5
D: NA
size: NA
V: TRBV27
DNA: TGTGCCAGCAGACACGCCGGAGGTGAGACCCAGTACTTC
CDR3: CASRHAGGETQYF

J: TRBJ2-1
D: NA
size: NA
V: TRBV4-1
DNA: TGCGCCAGCAGCCAAGATGGGGTGGAATACAATGAGCAGTTCTTC
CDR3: CASSQDGVEYNEQFF

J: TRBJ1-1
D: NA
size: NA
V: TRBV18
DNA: TGTGCCAGCTCACCACCGGTGTTCACTGAAGCTTTCTTT
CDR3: CASSPPVFTEAFF

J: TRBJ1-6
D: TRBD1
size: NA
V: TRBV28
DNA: TGTGCCAGCAGTTTACATACAGGGGGAAATTCACCCCTCCACTTT
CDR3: CASSLHTGGNSPLHF

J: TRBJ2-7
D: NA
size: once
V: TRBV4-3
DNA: TGCGCCAGCAGCCAAGGCCAATCTCCCTCCTACGAGCAGTACTTC
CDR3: CASSQGQSPSYEQYF

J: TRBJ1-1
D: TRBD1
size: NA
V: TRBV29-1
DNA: TGCAGCGTTGAAGACAGGGGGCTTACCACTGAAGCTTTCTTT
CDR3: CSVEDRGLTTEAFF

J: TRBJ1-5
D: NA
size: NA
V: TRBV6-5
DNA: TGTGCCAGCAGCAGGGACGGCAATCAGCCCCAGCATTTT
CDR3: CASSRDGNQPQHF

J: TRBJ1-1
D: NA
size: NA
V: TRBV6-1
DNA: TGTGCCAGCAGTGAATTCGGACGCATGAACACTGAAGCTTTCTTT
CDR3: CASSEFGRMNTEAFF

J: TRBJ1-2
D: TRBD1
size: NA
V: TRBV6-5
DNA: TGTGCCAGCAGGTCAACAGGGGGACGGGACTATGGCTACACCTTC
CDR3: CASRSTGGRDYGYTF

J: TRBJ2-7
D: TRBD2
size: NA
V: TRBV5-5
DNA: TGTGCCAGCAGCTTGACTAGCGGGAACTACGAGCAGTACTTC
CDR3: CASSLTSGNYEQYF

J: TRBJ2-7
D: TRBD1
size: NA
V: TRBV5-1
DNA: TGCGCCAGCAGTCGAGGACAGGGTCTATACGAGCAGTACTTC
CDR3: CASSRGQGLYEQYF

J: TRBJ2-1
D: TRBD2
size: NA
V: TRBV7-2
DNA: TGTGCCAGCAGCTCAGGGACTAGTTGGAACAATGAGCAGTTCTTC
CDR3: CASSSGTSWNNEQFF

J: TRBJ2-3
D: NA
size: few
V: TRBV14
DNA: TGTGCCAGCAGCCAAGACGGGACATACAGCACAGATACGCAGTATTTT
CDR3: CASSQDGTYSTDTQYF

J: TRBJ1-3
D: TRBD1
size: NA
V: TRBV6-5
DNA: TGTGCCAGCAGTTACGACAGGGCTGGAAACACCATATATTTT
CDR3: CASSYDRAGNTIYF

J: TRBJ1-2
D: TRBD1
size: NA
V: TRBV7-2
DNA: TGTGCCAGCAGCTTACAGGGGGCGTCGGAGGCTAACTATGGCTACACCTTC
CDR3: CASSLQGASEANYGYTF

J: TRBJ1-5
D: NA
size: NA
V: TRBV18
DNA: TGTGCCAGCTCACCTCAGGGAGCGAATCAGCCCCAGCATTTT
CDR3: CASSPQGANQPQHF

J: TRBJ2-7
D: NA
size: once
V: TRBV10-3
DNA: TGTGCCATCAGTGATGGACACTCCTACGAGCAGTACTTC
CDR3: CAISDGHSYEQYF

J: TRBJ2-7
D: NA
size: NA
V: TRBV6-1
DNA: TGTGCCAGCGTCCGGGCCGAGGGCTCCTACGAGCAGTACTTC
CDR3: CASVRAEGSYEQYF

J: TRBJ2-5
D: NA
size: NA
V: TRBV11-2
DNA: TGTGCCAGCAGCTTAGACGGGGGTAGGCAAGAGACCCAGTACTTC
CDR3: CASSLDGGRQETQYF

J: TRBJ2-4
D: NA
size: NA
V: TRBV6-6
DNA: TGTGCCAGCAGTTACTCGATTTTAGCTGACATTCAGTACTTC
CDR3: CASSYSILADIQYF

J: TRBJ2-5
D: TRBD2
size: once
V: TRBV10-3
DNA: TGTGCCAGCAGTGAGACTAGCGGCCAAGAGACCCAGTACTTC
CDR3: CASSETSGQETQYF